The 22 T cell receptor beta chains presented below share a single source sample, sequenced in a study of T cell clonality in common variable immunodeficiency. The repertoire was sequenced with immunoSEQ multiplex PCR; TCRdb's copy has only in-frame clones and lacks some. The repertoire yields 35,000 to 50,000 clones, none seen only once; the top ten contain about 2.2%. Sample: peripheral blood mononuclear cells. The receptors originated from a person between 18 and 75 years old in good health.

This clone was seen at least ten times. The CDR3 end is not reached by the read, which stops 3 residues before it; the germline J gene fills it in. The gene calls are TRBV7-6 and TRBJ1-4; TRBD1 aligns across 7 bases. Germline V gives CDR1 SGHVS, CDR2 FNYEAQ. With V trimmed by 4 bases and J by 5 bases, 4 bases remained unmatched. The CDR3 sequence is 14 residues long. The part of the CDR3 DNA that was read is TGTGCCAGCAGCTCCCGGGACAGCAATGAAAAA. Protein sequence: CASSSRDSNEK. The CDR3 in its entirety is CASSSRDSNEKLFF.

This clone appeared many times. The read halts 3 residues ahead of the CDR3 end, with the missing end drawn from the germline J gene. V usage is TRBV11-2 and J usage is TRBJ1-2; D is perhaps TRBD1 (5 bases). Germline V lookup: CDR1 SGHAT, CDR2 FQNNGV. The CDR3 length is 13 residues. The ends were cut back, 1 base at V and 7 bases at J, with 10 bases in the middle. The CDR3: CASSLGHGGGYTF. The covered CDR3 bases are TGTGCCAGCAGCTTAGGACACGGGGGTGGC.

This clone came up many times. The CDR3 end lies 3 residues beyond the end of the read and is filled in from the germline J gene. This chain joins TRBV2 and TRBJ2-6, with unresolved D. Trimming took off 2 bases at V and 1 base at J, with 12 bases between the two ends. The germline gives CDR1 SNHLY, CDR2 FYNNEI. The length of the CDR3 is 17 residues. The CDR3 here is CASSEQVGRSGANVLTF. The sequenced CDR3 bases are TGTGCCAGCAGTGAACAGGTTGGCCGTTCTGGGGCCAACGTC. The variable domain in full, with the rest retrieved from reference TRBV2 and TRBJ2-6, is EPEVTQTPSHQVTQMGQEVILRCVPISNHLYFYWYRQILGQKVEFLVSFYNNEISEKSEIFDDQFSVERPDGSNFTLKIRSTKLEDSAMYFCASSEQVGRSGANVLTFGAGSRLTVL.

This clone was observed at least ten times. The read ends 3 residues before the CDR3 terminus; that terminus is restored from the germline J gene. The chain employs TRBV15 and TRBJ2-7; D may match TRBD1 or TRBD2 (5 bases each). The CDR3 extends over 12 amino acids. V was pared by 1 base and J by 5 bases, with 6 bases between. The germline CDR1 and CDR2 sequences are LNHNV and YYDKDF (reference sequence). The CDR3 reads CATSRGGDEQYF. CDR3 DNA, as far as it was read: TGTGCCACCAGCAGAGGAGGGGACGAG.

This clone was counted ten times or more. The read terminates 3 residues ahead of where the CDR3 ends, so the germline J gene completes it. The V call is TRBV30, the J call TRBJ2-4; TRBD1 matches 8 bases. V dropped 5 bases and J dropped 2; count of bases not matched to a gene: 2. Germline-derived CDR1 and CDR2 are GTSNPN and SVGIG (reference sequence). The CDR3 contains 13 residues. CDR3 bases read: TGTGCCTGGGACAGGGGACCCAAAAACATT. Translating gives CAWDRGPKNI. The entire CDR3 protein is CAWDRGPKNIQYF.

This clone was recorded many times. Read data end 3 residues before the CDR3 end; the end is taken from the germline J gene. The chain couples TRBV19 to TRBJ1-5, with 10 bases identical to TRBD1. This CDR3 is 16 amino acids long. From germline, CDR1 is LNHDA and CDR2 SQIVND (reference sequence). V shed 5 bases and J 4 bases; nucleotides not matched to a gene: 8. The sequenced part of the CDR3 DNA is TGTGCCAGTAGTCTCCCGGGACAGGGGTTTAATCAGCCC. This encodes CASSLPGQGFNQP. The whole CDR3 sequence is CASSLPGQGFNQPQHF.

This clone was observed at least ten times. The read stops 3 residues short of the end of the CDR3; the missing end is completed from the germline J gene. The V gene is TRBV19, the J gene TRBJ2-1; no firm D call. Germline values: CDR1 LNHDA, CDR2 SQIVND (reference sequence). The CDR3 is made up of 13 amino acids. V was cut by 4 bases and J by 0 bases, with 4 bases left in between. The CDR3 loop reads CASSRGSYNEQFF. The covered CDR3 bases are TGTGCCAGTAGTAGAGGCTCCTACAATGAG.

This clone was counted ten times or more. The missing CDR3 end, 3 residues past where the read stops, is filled in from the germline J gene. The same CDR3 arises from other DNA sequences in this sample as well. The rearrangement links TRBV19 to TRBJ1-3; weak D call: TRBD1 (6 bases). CDR3 size: 15 residues. Germline V gene sequence: CDR1 LNHDA, CDR2 SQIVND (reference sequence). The V end was cut by 6 bases, the J end by 4 bases, with 16 bases between. The part of the CDR3 DNA that was read is TGTGCCAGTAGAAGTACAGGGTCTCAAGGAAACACC. Amino acid sequence: CASRSTGSQGNT. The CDR3, in full, reads CASRSTGSQGNTIYF.

The sample holds many counts of this clone. At one of its ends the junction is not consistent with the germline gene, which may arise from a read error. The DNA ends 3 residues before the CDR3 does, and the rest of the CDR3 is filled in from the germline J gene. This chain links TRBV4-2 with TRBJ1-1; TRBD1 is a possible D gene (5 bases). This CDR3 comprises 15 residues. Germline V CDR1 and CDR2: LGHNA, YNFKEQ. The CDR3 is CASSQHRGVGAEAFF. The part of the CDR3 DNA that was read is TGCGCCAGCAGCCAACACCGGGGGGTGGGTGCTGAA.

Ten or more counts support this clone. The read terminates 3 residues ahead of where the CDR3 ends, so the germline J gene completes it. The chain couples TRBV2 to TRBJ1-2; 9 bases fit TRBD1. Trimming at V came to 4 bases and at J to 7 bases, leaving 7 bases not matched to a gene. Germline assignment: CDR1 SNHLY and CDR2 FYNNEI. The CDR3 is 14 residues long. The sequenced part of the CDR3 DNA is TGTGCCAGCAGTGGGGGACAGGGAAGGTCTGGC. Encoded protein: CASSGGQGRSG. From start to end, the CDR3 is CASSGGQGRSGYTF. The variable domain in full, completed from reference TRBV2 and TRBJ1-2, reads EPEVTQTPSHQVTQMGQEVILRCVPISNHLYFYWYRQILGQKVEFLVSFYNNEISEKSEIFDDQFSVERPDGSNFTLKIRSTKLEDSAMYFCASSGGQGRSGYTFGSGTRLTVV.

This clone occurred a few times. Coverage ceases 3 residues before the CDR3 finishes, and the germline J gene fills in the end. The chain joins TRBV20-1 to TRBJ1-4, with TRBD1 as a possible D gene (5 bases). Germline V lookup: CDR1 DFQATT, CDR2 SNEGSKA (reference sequence). Trimming stripped 4 bases from V and 7 bases from J, with 25 bases between. CDR3 length equals 17 residues. The CDR3: CSATRPGTRLSSEKLFF. The sequenced CDR3 bases are TGCAGTGCTACCCGCCCGGGGACTAGGCTAAGTTCTGAAAAA.

This clone was seen repeatedly, ten times or more. From the germline J gene comes the end of the CDR3, since the read stops 3 residues before it. The J gene is TRBJ1-3, the V gene TRBV19, with D hard to call. Germline V gives CDR1 LNHDA, CDR2 SQIVND (reference sequence). Between the trimmed V and J ends, which lost 6 bases and 0 bases, there was a span of 9 bases. The CDR3 loop spans 14 amino acids. CDR3 amino acids: CASRPQSSGNTIYF. The CDR3 DNA, read in part, is TGTGCCAGTAGGCCCCAGAGCTCTGGAAACACC.

This clone was observed at least ten times. Read data end 3 residues before the CDR3 end; the end is taken from the germline J gene. V gene TRBV5-4 combines with J gene TRBJ2-3; the D gene is possibly TRBD1 (5 bases). CDR3 length: 15 amino acids. Trimming removed 4 bases at V and 2 bases at J, with 14 bases between. Per germline, CDR1 SGHNT and CDR2 YYREEE (reference sequence). The sequenced CDR3 bases are TGTGCCAGCAGCCGTGGGGCAGATCACACAGATACG. Its protein is CASSRGADHTDT. The CDR3 as a whole reads CASSRGADHTDTQYF.

This clone turned up a few times. The read terminates 3 residues before the CDR3 end, so the remaining end is supplied by the germline J gene. This chain joins TRBV30 and TRBJ1-2, with D possibly being TRBD1 (5 bases). The germline CDR1 and CDR2 sequences are GTSNPN and SVGIG (reference sequence). This CDR3 is built from 16 residues. CDR3 bases read: TGTGCCTGGAGTGTGCGAGGGAAAGGGGTTTACAATGAC. Translation: CAWSVRGKGVYND. The CDR3 in full is CAWSVRGKGVYNDYTF.

This clone has at least ten counts. The observed sequence ends 3 residues before the CDR3 terminus, with the missing tail filled in from the germline J gene. This chain links TRBV7-6 with TRBJ1-1, with D hard to call. The germline V gene encodes CDR1 SGHVS and CDR2 FNYEAQ. The V and J ends lost 5 bases and 0 bases respectively, with 13 bases between them. The CDR3 is made up of 15 amino acids. The CDR3 sequence is CASSPTAQLNTEAFF. The sequenced CDR3 bases are TGTGCCAGCAGCCCTACGGCACAGCTGAACACTGAA. The full variable domain, rest sourced from reference TRBV7-6 and TRBJ1-1, is GAGVSQSPRYKVTKRGQDVALRCDPISGHVSLYWYRQALGQGPEFLTYFNYEAQQDKSGLPNDRFSAERPEGSISTLTIQRTEQRDSAMYRCASSPTAQLNTEAFFGQGTRLTVV.

Many counts were recorded for this clone. The CDR3 loop is CASSYRRGESPNQPQHF. The sequenced part of the CDR3 DNA is TGTGCCAGCAGTTATAGGAGGGGTGAGTCACCGAATCAGCCC. V usage is TRBV6-2 or TRBV6-3 and J usage is TRBJ1-5; TRBD1 is a possible D gene (5 bases). Coverage ceases 3 residues before the CDR3 finishes, and the germline J gene fills in the end. Germline loops: CDR1 MNHEY, CDR2 SVGEGT. The CDR3 length is 17 residues. The V and J ends lost 3 bases and 4 bases respectively, with 19 bases between them.

There are many counts of this clone. The CDR3 extends 3 residues past the end of the read, so its final part is completed from the germline J gene. V is TRBV20-1 and J is TRBJ2-7; unclear D gene. The CDR3 is made up of 13 amino acids. Germline lookup yields CDR1 DFQATT and CDR2 SNEGSKA (reference sequence). Trimming shortened V by 6 bases and J by 2 bases, and 14 bases separated the two germline ends. The CDR3 loop reads CSAHRQDTYEQYF. The CDR3 DNA, read in part, is TGCAGTGCGCATCGTCAGGATACCTACGAG.

Many counts were recorded for this clone. The read ends 3 residues early relative to the CDR3; the germline J gene fills the gap. The chain joins TRBV30 to TRBJ2-5, with D tentatively TRBD1 (5 bases). The germline V and J ends were trimmed by 2 bases and 3 bases, with 7 bases remaining between them. CDR3 length: 12 residues. The germline gives CDR1 GTSNPN, CDR2 SVGIG (reference sequence). CDR3 amino acids: CAWSRGEETQYF. The CDR3 DNA, read in part, is TGTGCCTGGAGTAGGGGCGAAGAGACC.

At least ten counts were recorded for this clone. The read finishes 3 residues shy of the CDR3 end, and the germline J gene is used to complete it. The rearrangement uses TRBV5-4 and TRBJ2-5; 7 bases fit TRBD2. CDR1 and CDR2 (germline): SGHNT, YYREEE (reference sequence). This CDR3 region has 13 residues. The V and J ends lost 2 bases and 4 bases, in that order; junction bases with no gene match: 2. CDR3 sequence: CASSFWGGETQYF. The sequenced part of the CDR3 DNA is TGTGCCAGCAGCTTTTGGGGGGGAGAGACC.

Ten or more counts support this clone. CDR3 loop: CSAGESGGTYNEQFF. CDR3 DNA (partial): TGCAGTGCCGGCGAGAGTGGGGGGACTTACAATGAG. The rearrangement links TRBV20-1 to TRBJ2-1; weak D call: TRBD2 (6 bases). The CDR3 end lies 3 residues beyond the end of the read and is filled in from the germline J gene. V lost 6 bases to trimming and J lost 4 bases, with 19 bases between them. Germline V gene sequence: CDR1 DFQATT, CDR2 SNEGSKA (reference sequence). CDR3 size: 15 residues.

This CDR3 reads CASSPQDRVGNDYTF. The sequenced CDR3 bases are TGTGCCAGCTCACCACAAGACAGGGTAGGAAATGAC. The chain recombines TRBV18 with TRBJ1-2; 7 bases map to TRBD1. From the germline J gene comes the end of the CDR3, since the read stops 3 residues before it. Germline CDR1 KGHSH, CDR2 LQKENI. The CDR3 runs to 15 residues.

As regards this clone: This CDR3 is also generated by other DNA sequences in the sample. The DNA read from the CDR3 is TGTGCCTTCCAAAGGGGTCGGGAGACC. This codes for CAFQRGRET. Given in full, the CDR3 is CAFQRGRETQYF. The chain is built from TRBV30 and TRBJ2-5; a weak D match, TRBD1 (5 bases). With the read ending 3 residues before the CDR3 end, the germline J gene is used to fill in that end. Trimming shortened V by 7 bases and J by 5 bases, and 14 bases separated the two germline ends. Per the germline V gene, CDR1 is GTSNPN and CDR2 is SVGIG (reference sequence). The CDR3 extends over 12 amino acids.